These T cell receptor beta chains were read from a single sample in a study of T-cell reconstitution after alpha-beta-depleted transplantation in children. TCRdb analysed the PCR reads with MiXCR anew, one entry per CDR3 protein. The sample yields about 980,000 distinct CDR3 sequences, roughly 29% seen once. Specimen: PBMCs, mostly from graft donor cells, collected 360 days after TCRalphabeta/CD19-depleted stem cell transplant. The receptors were gathered from a boy younger than two who had a stem cell transplant for SCID, so the T cells may come from the graft donor. Each CDR3 is given with its conserved first and last residue. The D gene is left open where the match is weak. Size tells how often a clone was seen (once, few, many) or the class of an expanded clone, and some rows leave it out.

V	size	J	D	CDR3	DNA
TRBV7-2	NA	TRBJ2-5	NA	CASSPGARGSQETQYF	TGTGCCAGCAGTCCAGGGGCGCGCGGGTCACAAGAGACCCAGTACTTC
TRBV7-9	few	TRBJ1-1	NA	CASRTKGDTEAFF	TGTGCCAGCCGAACGAAGGGGGACACTGAAGCTTTCTTT
TRBV4-1	NA	TRBJ2-5	NA	CASSYPGGGAREETQYF	TGCGCCAGCAGCTACCCTGGAGGCGGGGCTCGAGAAGAGACCCAGTACTTC
TRBV5-1	NA	TRBJ2-2	TRBD1	CASKGGVYTGELFF	TGCGCCAGCAAAGGGGGCGTTTACACCGGGGAGCTGTTTTTT
TRBV24-1	many	TRBJ2-1	NA	CATQRPESGEQFF	TGTGCCACCCAAAGGCCGGAGTCGGGTGAGCAGTTCTTC
TRBV28	NA	TRBJ2-7	TRBD1	CAAEDRPSSYEQYF	TGTGCCGCCGAGGACAGGCCGAGCTCCTACGAGCAGTACTTC
TRBV4-1	NA	TRBJ2-5	NA	CASSRGLGRETQYF	TGCGCCAGCAGCCGGGGTTTGGGCCGGGAGACCCAGTACTTC
TRBV2	NA	TRBJ1-1	TRBD1	CASSHLTGDTEAFF	TGTGCCAGCAGTCACCTGACAGGGGACACTGAAGCTTTCTTT
TRBV12-3/TRBV12-4	NA	TRBJ2-2	TRBD1	CASSTQGFGELFF	TGTGCCAGCAGTACACAGGGGTTCGGGGAGCTGTTTTTT
TRBV5-5	NA	TRBJ2-5	TRBD2	CASSLLAGGMTQYF	TGTGCCAGCAGCTTACTAGCGGGAGGGATGACCCAGTACTTC
TRBV5-1	few	TRBJ2-5	TRBD2	CASSHSGTRTQETQYF	TGCGCCAGCAGCCATTCCGGGACTAGGACCCAAGAGACCCAGTACTTC
TRBV12-3/TRBV12-4	NA	TRBJ2-3	NA	CASRPGTGPDTQYF	TGTGCCAGCAGACCCGGGACTGGTCCAGATACGCAGTATTTT
TRBV10-3	NA	TRBJ1-4	NA	CAISEYRTEATSTNEKLFF	TGTGCCATCAGTGAGTATAGGACAGAGGCAACGAGTACTAATGAAAAACTGTTTTTT
TRBV7-2	NA	TRBJ2-5	NA	CASSLIPSGSKETQYF	TGTGCCAGCAGCTTAATTCCGTCAGGGAGTAAAGAGACCCAGTACTTC
TRBV28	NA	TRBJ1-6	NA	CASSLSGEAGEDHF	TGTGCCAGCAGTTTAAGTGGTGAGGCTGGGGAGGACCACTTT
TRBV5-1	NA	TRBJ2-7	NA	CASSLAWGSYEQYF	TGCGCCAGCAGCTTGGCGTGGGGCTCCTACGAGCAGTACTTC
TRBV9	few	TRBJ2-1	NA	CASSGLSGHGNEQFF	TGTGCCAGCAGCGGTTTATCGGGACACGGGAATGAGCAGTTCTTC
TRBV5-1	few	TRBJ2-1	TRBD1	CASSIGDRGNEQFF	TGCGCCAGCAGCATAGGGGACAGGGGGAATGAGCAGTTCTTC
TRBV5-5	NA	TRBJ1-1	NA	CASSSRPPRGNTEAFF	TGTGCCAGCAGCTCGCGTCCTCCTCGGGGAAACACTGAAGCTTTCTTT
TRBV12-3/TRBV12-4	few	TRBJ2-1	TRBD2	CASSGLAGGLYNEQFF	TGTGCCAGCAGTGGACTAGCGGGGGGACTTTACAATGAGCAGTTCTTC
TRBV12-3/TRBV12-4	NA	TRBJ2-7	NA	CASSYGPYPGYEQYF	TGTGCCAGCAGCTACGGGCCGTATCCGGGCTACGAGCAGTACTTC
TRBV4-2	NA	TRBJ2-2	NA	CASSPEGSTGELFF	TGTGCCAGCAGCCCGGAGGGCTCCACCGGGGAGCTGTTTTTT
TRBV12-3/TRBV12-4	NA	TRBJ2-1	TRBD2	CASTSGGYNEQFF	TGTGCCAGCACTAGCGGGGGTTACAATGAGCAGTTCTTC
TRBV12-3/TRBV12-4	NA	TRBJ1-5	NA	CASSLDRGAGNQPQHF	TGTGCCAGCAGTTTAGATCGTGGGGCTGGCAATCAGCCCCAGCATTTT
TRBV18	NA	TRBJ2-5	NA	CASSQPGHQETQYF	TGTGCCAGCTCACAACCGGGGCACCAAGAGACCCAGTACTTC
TRBV7-9	few	TRBJ2-7	TRBD1	CASSFLYRGTYEQYF	TGTGCCAGCAGCTTTCTCTACAGGGGGACCTACGAGCAGTACTTC
TRBV11-2	few	TRBJ2-1	NA	CASSLVRYWAGEQFF	TGTGCCAGCAGCTTAGTACGGTACTGGGCGGGGGAGCAGTTCTTC
TRBV4-3	NA	TRBJ2-7	NA	CASSQDGRVYEQYF	TGCGCCAGCAGCCAAGATGGCAGAGTCTACGAGCAGTACTTC
TRBV29-1	NA	TRBJ2-3	TRBD1	CSGGTGLTDTQYF	TGCAGCGGAGGGACAGGGCTTACAGATACGCAGTATTTT
TRBV7-2	NA	TRBJ2-5	NA	CASSFVAGNQETQYF	TGTGCCAGCAGCTTTGTGGCGGGTAACCAAGAGACCCAGTACTTC
TRBV7-2	NA	TRBJ2-7	TRBD2	CASSLVASGYEQYF	TGTGCCAGCAGCTTAGTGGCTAGCGGATACGAGCAGTACTTC
TRBV4-1	NA	TRBJ2-5	NA	CASSPPSFEETQYF	TGCGCCAGCAGCCCCCCCTCCTTTGAGGAGACCCAGTACTTC
TRBV5-1	few	TRBJ2-7	TRBD1	CASSVKPGTALSF	TGCGCCAGCAGCGTAAAACCTGGGACAGCCCTCAGCTTC
TRBV5-1	NA	TRBJ2-3	NA	CASKVGSTDTQYF	TGCGCCAGCAAAGTAGGTAGCACAGATACGCAGTATTTT
TRBV6-5	few	TRBJ2-2	TRBD1	CASSSDRGRPPNTGELFF	TGTGCCAGCAGTTCGGACAGGGGGAGACCCCCGAACACCGGGGAGCTGTTTTTT
TRBV29-1	NA	TRBJ1-3	TRBD1	CSVQGVGNTIYF	TGCAGCGTACAGGGGGTTGGAAACACCATATATTTT
TRBV20-1	NA	TRBJ2-7	TRBD2	CSAKKGLAGSYEQYF	TGCAGTGCTAAGAAGGGACTAGCGGGGTCCTACGAGCAGTACTTC
TRBV12-3/TRBV12-4	NA	TRBJ2-7	NA	CASSLFFGSHYEQYF	TGTGCCAGCAGTTTATTTTTCGGGTCCCACTACGAGCAGTACTTC
TRBV20-1	NA	TRBJ2-7	TRBD1	CSARRTGGRLGGSYEQYF	TGCAGTGCTAGGCGGACAGGGGGCCGCCTCGGGGGATCCTACGAGCAGTACTTC
TRBV5-1	NA	TRBJ2-1	NA	CASSPPPGGSYNEQFF	TGCGCCAGCAGCCCCCCCCCGGGGGGCAGCTACAATGAGCAGTTCTTC
TRBV5-1	NA	TRBJ1-1	NA	CASTTPGLNTEAFF	TGCGCCAGCACCACCCCAGGGTTGAACACTGAAGCTTTCTTT
TRBV27	few	TRBJ2-7	NA	CASSFSGAGYEQYF	TGTGCCAGCAGTTTCTCGGGGGCAGGCTACGAGCAGTACTTC
TRBV20-1	NA	TRBJ2-5	NA	CSARVKRQETQYF	TGCAGTGCTAGAGTGAAGAGGCAAGAGACCCAGTACTTC
TRBV6-2/TRBV6-3	NA	TRBJ2-1	TRBD2	CASSYLRGGPNEQFF	TGTGCCAGCAGTTACTTACGGGGGGGCCCCAATGAGCAGTTCTTC
TRBV5-1	few	TRBJ2-5	NA	CASSLGSGQQETQYF	TGCGCCAGCAGCTTGGGTTCCGGGCAGCAAGAGACCCAGTACTTC
TRBV6-2/TRBV6-3	once	TRBJ2-1	TRBD1	CASSRTGQGWSNEQFF	TGTGCCAGCAGTCGAACCGGACAGGGGTGGAGCAATGAGCAGTTCTTC
TRBV27	NA	TRBJ2-1	TRBD2	CASSLLGLAGGPGEQFF	TGTGCCAGCAGTTTATTAGGACTAGCGGGGGGGCCGGGTGAGCAGTTCTTC